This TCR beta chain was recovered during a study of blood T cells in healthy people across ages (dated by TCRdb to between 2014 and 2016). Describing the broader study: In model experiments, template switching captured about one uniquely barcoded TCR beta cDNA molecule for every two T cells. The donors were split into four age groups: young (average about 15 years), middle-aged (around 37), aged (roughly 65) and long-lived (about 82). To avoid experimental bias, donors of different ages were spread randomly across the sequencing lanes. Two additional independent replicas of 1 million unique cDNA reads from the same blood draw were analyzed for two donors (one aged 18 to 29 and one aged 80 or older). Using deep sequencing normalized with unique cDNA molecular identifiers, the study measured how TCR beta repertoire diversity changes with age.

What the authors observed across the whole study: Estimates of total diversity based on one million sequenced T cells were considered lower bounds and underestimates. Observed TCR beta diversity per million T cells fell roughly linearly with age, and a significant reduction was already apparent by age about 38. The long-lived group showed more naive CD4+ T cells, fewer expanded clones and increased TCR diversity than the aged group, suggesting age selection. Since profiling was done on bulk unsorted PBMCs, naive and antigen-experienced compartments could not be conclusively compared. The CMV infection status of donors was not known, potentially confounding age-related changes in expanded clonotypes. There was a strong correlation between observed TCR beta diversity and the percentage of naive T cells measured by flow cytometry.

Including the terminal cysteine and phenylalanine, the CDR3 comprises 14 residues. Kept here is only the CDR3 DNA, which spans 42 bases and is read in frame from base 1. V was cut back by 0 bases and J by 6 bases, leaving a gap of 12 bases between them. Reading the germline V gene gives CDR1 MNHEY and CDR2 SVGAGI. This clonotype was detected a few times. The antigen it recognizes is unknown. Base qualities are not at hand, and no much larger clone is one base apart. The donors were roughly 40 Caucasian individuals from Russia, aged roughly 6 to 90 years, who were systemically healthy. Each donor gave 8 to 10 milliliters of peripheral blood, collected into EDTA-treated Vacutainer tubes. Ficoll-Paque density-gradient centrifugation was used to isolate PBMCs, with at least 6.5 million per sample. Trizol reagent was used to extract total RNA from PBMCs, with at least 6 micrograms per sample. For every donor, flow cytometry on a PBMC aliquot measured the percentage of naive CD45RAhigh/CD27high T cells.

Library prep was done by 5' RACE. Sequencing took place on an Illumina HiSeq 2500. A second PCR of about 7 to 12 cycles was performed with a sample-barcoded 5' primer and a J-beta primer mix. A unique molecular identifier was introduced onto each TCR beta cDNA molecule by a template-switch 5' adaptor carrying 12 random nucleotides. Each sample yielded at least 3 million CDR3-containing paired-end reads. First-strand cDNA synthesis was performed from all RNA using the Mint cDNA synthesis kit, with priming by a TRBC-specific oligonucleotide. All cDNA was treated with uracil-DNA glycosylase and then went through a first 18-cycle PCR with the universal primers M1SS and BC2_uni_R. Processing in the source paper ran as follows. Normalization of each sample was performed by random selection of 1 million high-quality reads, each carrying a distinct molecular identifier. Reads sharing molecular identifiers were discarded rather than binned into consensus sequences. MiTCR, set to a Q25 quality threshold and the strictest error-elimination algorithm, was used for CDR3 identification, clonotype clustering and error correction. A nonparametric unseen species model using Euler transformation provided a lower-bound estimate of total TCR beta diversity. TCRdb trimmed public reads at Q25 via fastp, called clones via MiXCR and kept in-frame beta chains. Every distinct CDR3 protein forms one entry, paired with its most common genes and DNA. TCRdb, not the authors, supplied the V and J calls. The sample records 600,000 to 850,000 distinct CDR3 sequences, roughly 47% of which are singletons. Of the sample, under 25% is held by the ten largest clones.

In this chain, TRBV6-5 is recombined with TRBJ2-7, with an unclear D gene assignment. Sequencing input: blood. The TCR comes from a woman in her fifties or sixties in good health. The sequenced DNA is TGTGCCAGCAGTTACTCCCGTATGAGGAGCGAGCAGTACTTC. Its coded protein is CASSYSRMRSEQYF.